These 14 T cell receptor beta chains were sequenced from one sample in a study of blood T cells in healthy people across ages (dated by TCRdb to between 2014 and 2017). Libraries were made using 5' RACE. The sample was run on an Illumina HiSeq 2500. A second PCR of about 6 to 12 cycles was run with a J-beta primer mix and a sample-barcoded 5' primer. TCRdb applied fastp at Q25 and MiXCR to the public reads, then kept only in-frame beta chains. Identical CDR3 protein sequences are pooled into one entry, listed with their most common genes and DNA. The sample table contains hundreds of thousands of distinct CDR3 sequences; only one count was recorded for 40% to 50% of them. Roughly 19% of the sample is held by the ten biggest clonotypes. The sequencing sample was made of blood. The receptor source for this set is a man aged 55 to 70 in good health.

The chain links TRBV25-1 to TRBJ1-3; D might be TRBD1 (6 bases). Germline assignment: CDR1 MGHDK and CDR2 SYGVNS. With 2 bases removed from V and 3 bases from J, the gap between germline ends came to 14 bases. The length of the CDR3 is 16 residues. This CDR3 is CASSEPTGSYGNTIYF. The CDR3 DNA reads TGTGCCAGCAGTGAACCTACAGGGTCATATGGAAACACCATATATTTT. The whole variable domain, filled in from reference TRBV25-1 and TRBJ1-3, reads EADIYQTPRYLVIGTGKKITLECSQTMGHDKMYWYQQDPGMELHLIHYSYGVNSTEKGDLSSESTVSRIRTEHFPLTLESARPSHTSQYLCASSEPTGSYGNTIYFGEGSWLTVV.

The CDR3 region has the DNA TGCGCCAGCAGCCCGGGACTAGCGGGGGGCGCAGGTACCGGGGAGCTGTTTTTT. The encoded protein is CASSPGLAGGAGTGELFF. The chain combines TRBV5-1 with TRBJ2-2, with 15 nucleotides matching TRBD2. CDR1 is SGHRS and CDR2 is YFSETQ in the germline V gene. The CDR3 consists of 18 residues. V shed 4 bases and J 5 bases; nucleotides not matched to a gene: 9. Together with reference TRBV5-1 and TRBJ2-2, the CDR3 gives the full variable domain: KAGVTQTPRYLIKTRGQQVTLSCSPISGHRSVSWYQQTPGQGLQFLFEYFSETQRNKGNFPGRFSGRQFSNSRSEMNVSTLELGDSALYLCASSPGLAGGAGTGELFFGEGSRLTVL.

This clonotype was counted only a few times. V usage is TRBV4-3 and J usage is TRBJ2-7; perhaps TRBD2 as D (5 bases). V was shortened by 0 bases and J by 0 bases, with 12 bases between the two germline ends. CDR3 length: 16 residues. Germline V gives CDR1 LGHNA, CDR2 YSLEER. The chain's CDR3 is CASSQDRGSSSYEQYF. For the CDR3, the DNA is TGCGCCAGCAGCCAAGATCGAGGGTCCAGCTCCTACGAGCAGTACTTC.

The chain recombines TRBV20-1 with TRBJ2-1; no reliable D call. The length of the CDR3 is 14 residues. V dropped 2 bases and J dropped 10 bases, with 18 bases sitting between them. The V gene's germline CDR1 is DFQATT and CDR2 SNEGSKA (reference sequence). The CDR3 region is CSARMATGSYEQFF. CDR3 sequence (DNA): TGCAGTGCTAGAATGGCGACGGGCTCCTACGAGCAGTTCTTC.

The chain has TRBV7-3 and TRBJ2-1; D gene unclear. This CDR3 comprises 12 residues. CDR1 and CDR2 (germline): SGHTA, FQGTGA. V was clipped by 2 bases and J by 7 bases, with 6 bases between them. The CDR3 loop is CASSLSANEQFF. The DNA for the CDR3 is TGTGCCAGCAGCTTATCCGCGAATGAGCAGTTCTTC. Drawing the rest from reference TRBV7-3 and TRBJ2-1, the complete variable domain is GAGVSQTPSNKVTEKGKYVELRCDPISGHTALYWYRQSLGQGPEFLIYFQGTGAADDSGLPNDRFFAVRPEGSVSTLKIQRTERGDSAVYLCASSLSANEQFFGPGTRLTVL.

This chain uses TRBV12-3 or TRBV12-4 with TRBJ1-4; 9 positions agree with TRBD1. V shed 7 bases, J shed 6 bases, and the junction held 6 bases outside the gene matches. The CDR3 totals 14 residues. The DNA for the CDR3 is TGTGCCAGCACCCCGACAGGGGGGTATGAAAAACTGTTTTTT. Amino acids: CASTPTGGYEKLFF.

This sequence joins TRBV10-3 and TRBJ2-1, with 12 bases aligning to TRBD2. V was clipped by 6 bases and J by 8 bases; unmatched bases: 8. Germline loops: CDR1 ENHRY, CDR2 SYGVKD. The length of the CDR3 is 15 residues. The CDR3 coding sequence is TGTGCCATCAGGCCTAGCGGGGGGGCCATAGATGAGCAGTTCTTC. Residues: CAIRPSGGAIDEQFF.

The chain carries TRBV6-6 and TRBJ2-7; 9 bases are shared with TRBD1. Trimming took 5 bases from V and 5 from J; bases not matched to a gene: 7. The CDR3 totals 14 residues. In germline, CDR1 is MNHNY, CDR2 SVGAGI (reference sequence). CDR3 loop: CASSARDREDEQYF. The CDR3, as DNA: TGTGCCAGCAGTGCCCGGGACAGGGAGGACGAGCAGTACTTC.

The V call is TRBV6-2 or TRBV6-3, the J call TRBJ2-1, with 10 bases fitting TRBD1. CDR1 and CDR2 (germline): MNHEY, SVGEGT. After removal of 7 bases from V and 6 bases from J, the junction contained 9 bases not matched to a gene. There are 15 residues in the CDR3. The CDR3 loop is CASKFGTGAPNEQFF. CDR3 DNA: TGTGCCAGCAAATTCGGGACAGGGGCTCCCAATGAGCAGTTCTTC.

The chain combines TRBV20-1 with TRBJ1-5; possible D gene TRBD1, 6 bases. The CDR3 totals 16 residues. V was shortened by 2 bases and J by 1 base, with 15 bases between the two germline ends. Germline V gives CDR1 DFQATT, CDR2 SNEGSKA (reference sequence). The CDR3 region is CSARPRGASSNQPQHF. CDR3 bases: TGCAGTGCTAGACCGCGGGGGGCGTCGAGCAATCAGCCCCAGCATTTT.

CDR3 sequence reads: CATSDAGLGGYEQYF. CDR3 nucleotides: TGTGCCACCAGTGATGCGGGCCTCGGGGGCTACGAGCAGTACTTC. V and J are TRBV24-1 and TRBJ2-7; possibly TRBD2 for D (6 bases). CDR3 size: 15 residues. In germline, CDR1 is KGHDR, CDR2 SFDVKD. With 3 bases removed from V and 3 bases from J, the gap between germline ends came to 14 bases.

V gene TRBV27 combines with J gene TRBJ2-7; weak D call: TRBD1 (6 bases). This CDR3 region has 14 residues. The germline V and J ends were trimmed by 0 bases and 5 bases, with 11 bases remaining between them. Germline-derived CDR1 and CDR2 are MNHEY and SMNVEV (reference sequence). The CDR3 DNA reads as TGTGCCAGCAGTTTATCCAACAGGGCAGACGAGCAGTACTTC. This encodes CASSLSNRADEQYF.

For this clonotype: Being one base from a much bigger clone, this may be a read error. The rearrangement links TRBV29-1 to TRBJ2-1; D is perhaps TRBD2 (5 bases). The CDR3 is 14 residues long. The ends were cut back, 4 bases at V and 13 bases at J, with 23 bases in the middle. From germline, CDR1 is SQVTM and CDR2 ANQGSEA. DNA for the CDR3: TGCAGCGTTGGAGCGGATGTACCCCCAGAGACCCAGTTCTTC. This encodes CSVGADVPPETQFF.

The sample holds one count of this clonotype. Sequence at one end of the junction differs from germline and may be a read error. V usage is TRBV4-3 and J usage is TRBJ2-1; TRBD2 matches at 8 bases. The CDR3 consists of 15 residues. Germline CDR1 is LGHNA and CDR2 is YSLEER. CDR3 nucleotides: TGCGCCAGCAGCCAGGCTAGCGGGTCAAACAATGAGCGGTTCTTC. It codes for CASSQASGSNNERFF.